Each of the 27 T cell receptor beta chains below was sequenced from the same sample in a study of human T cells and chemical hapten exposure. Using its own MiXCR run on the RACE reads, TCRdb lists one record per CDR3 protein. This sample has approximately 400,000 distinct CDR3 sequences, with approximately 5% found just once. Time point: pre-sensitization, week 0. Treatment reported: therapeutic diphenylcyclopropenone sensitization with weekly scalp DPC. Sequences were derived from whole blood, sampled in connection with sensitization to the hapten diphenylcyclopropenone (DPC). The receptors derive from a woman in her fifties or sixties with alopecia areata. Some clones in this sample may be carry-over from other donors' samples.

The chain employs TRBV7-9 and TRBJ1-5, with D uncertain. Trimming shortened V by 3 bases and J by 6 bases, and 6 bases separated the two germline ends. CDR1 SEHNR and CDR2 FQNEAQ come from the germline V gene (reference sequence). The CDR3 has 12 residues. CDR3 sequence reads: CASSFGPQPQHF. Here the CDR3 DNA reads TGTGCCAGCAGCTTCGGCCCTCAGCCCCAGCATTTT.

Here the CDR3 reads CASSLAGITF. DNA for the CDR3: TGTGCCAGCAGCTTAGCAGGAATCACCTTC. V usage is TRBV7-9 and J usage is TRBJ1-2; D ambiguous. The length of the CDR3 is 10 residues. Germline V gene lookup returns CDR1 SEHNR and CDR2 FQNEAQ (reference sequence). Trimming stripped 0 bases from V and 13 bases from J, with 6 bases between. The complete variable domain, with remaining parts taken from reference TRBV7-9 and TRBJ1-2, reads DTGVSQNPRHKITKRGQNVTFRCDPISEHNRLYWYRQTLGQGPEFLTYFQNEAQLEKSRLLSDRFSAERPKGSFSTLEIQRTEQGDSAMYLCASSLAGITFGSGTRLTVV.

This clonotype was found many times. CDR3 in DNA: TGTGCCAGCAGTTTTGGCGGGAGGGGGCAAGATACGCAGTATTTT. It yields the protein CASSFGGRGQDTQYF. The rearrangement joins TRBV28 to TRBJ2-3; TRBD2 aligns across 9 bases. This CDR3 region has 15 residues. CDR1 and CDR2 (germline): MDHEN, SYDVKM. The V and J ends lost 3 bases and 5 bases, in that order; junction bases with no gene match: 6.

This chain joins TRBV12-3 or TRBV12-4 and TRBJ2-3, with 7 bases lining up with TRBD1. The CDR3 has 14 residues. The V segment lost 6 bases and the J segment 6 bases; nucleotides outside the gene matches: 9. The CDR3 DNA is TGTGCCAGCAGCCTCGACAGGGCTAAGGATACGCAGTATTTT. It codes for CASSLDRAKDTQYF.

In its sample, this clonotype was seen a few times. The chain couples TRBV29-1 to TRBJ1-2; D is possibly TRBD1 (5 bases). In germline, CDR1 is SQVTM, CDR2 ANQGSEA. CDR3 length: 12 amino acids. Between the trimmed V and J ends, which lost 2 bases and 6 bases, there was a span of 10 bases. CDR3 region: CSVESRADGYTF. CDR3 in DNA: TGCAGCGTTGAAAGCAGGGCGGATGGCTACACCTTC.

Only a few counts were recorded for this clonotype. The chain has TRBV6-1 and TRBJ1-5; D ambiguous. Trimming took off 7 bases at V and 7 bases at J, with 14 bases between the two ends. This CDR3 region has 13 residues. Germline lookup yields CDR1 MNHNS and CDR2 SASEGT. CDR3 residues: CASTERERQPQHF. The CDR3, as DNA: TGTGCCAGCACCGAACGGGAGCGGCAGCCCCAGCATTTT.

V gene TRBV6-5 combines with J gene TRBJ1-5; possible D gene TRBD1, 6 bases. The CDR3 extends over 13 amino acids. Germline CDR1 is MNHEY and CDR2 is SVGAGI. The V gene lost 4 bases and the J gene lost 6 bases, with 10 bases spanning the gap. The CDR3 nucleotides read TGTGCCAGCAGTTCAGGGGTATCTCAGCCCCAGCATTTT. Its translation is CASSSGVSQPQHF.

The genes are TRBV20-1 and TRBJ1-2; D is uncertain. The V end was cut by 0 bases, the J end by 0 bases, with 11 bases between. The CDR3 is 15 residues long. Per the germline V gene, CDR1 is DFQATT and CDR2 is SNEGSKA (reference sequence). The CDR3 reads CSARDINPANYGYTF. The CDR3 DNA reads as TGCAGTGCTAGAGATATCAATCCGGCTAACTATGGCTACACCTTC.

Only a few counts were recorded for this clonotype. The chain carries TRBV20-1 and TRBJ2-3; the D is unclear. The CDR3 spans 12 residues. Trimming took 1 base from V and 4 from J, leaving 6 bases between them. Per the germline V gene, CDR1 is DFQATT and CDR2 is SNEGSKA (reference sequence). The CDR3 reads CSARAPPDTQYF. In DNA, the CDR3 is TGCAGTGCTAGAGCCCCCCCAGATACGCAGTATTTT.

This clonotype was seen a handful of times. This chain connects TRBV4-1 to TRBJ2-7; 11 bases match TRBD2. The germline gives CDR1 MGHRA, CDR2 YSYEKL. The junction had 10 bases not matched to a gene; V was cut back by 0 bases and J by 0 bases. The CDR3 is made up of 19 amino acids. The CDR3 protein is CASSQEGVAGGFFSYEQYF. In DNA form, the CDR3 reads TGCGCCAGCAGCCAAGAGGGAGTAGCGGGGGGGTTTTTCTCCTACGAGCAGTACTTC.

This clonotype was recorded many times. V is TRBV7-2 and J is TRBJ2-1; 12 bases are shared with TRBD1. Germline CDR1 SGHTA, CDR2 FQGNSA. The CDR3 has 16 amino acids. V lost 5 bases, J lost 8 bases, and 10 bases stayed unmatched. For the CDR3, the DNA is TGTGCCAGCAGCCCAATCAGGGACAGGGGGCCGCATGAGCAGTTCTTC. As protein: CASSPIRDRGPHEQFF.

This clonotype was seen many times. This sequence joins TRBV4-1 and TRBJ2-5, with TRBD1 matching over 7 bases. The CDR3 has 15 residues. V trimming: 0 bases; J trimming: 5 bases; junction bases outside the gene matches: 6. Germline V gene sequence: CDR1 MGHRA, CDR2 YSYEKL. In DNA, the CDR3 is TGCGCCAGCAGCCAAGACAGGGGGTTCGGGGAGACCCAGTACTTC. This translates into CASSQDRGFGETQYF.

This clonotype was picked up a small number of times. The gene calls are TRBV28 and TRBJ1-1; the match to TRBD1 covers 10 bases. The CDR3 is made up of 18 amino acids. CDR1 is MDHEN and CDR2 is SYDVKM in the germline V gene. This CDR3 reads CALGGSTMTGGLNTEAFF. CDR3 nucleotides: TGTGCTCTGGGTGGGTCTACAATGACAGGGGGCTTGAACACTGAAGCTTTCTTT.

Ten or more counts support this clonotype. This rearrangement joins TRBV4-2 to TRBJ2-7; the match to TRBD2 covers 11 bases. The CDR3 has 15 amino acids. Germline loops: CDR1 LGHNA, CDR2 YNFKEQ. V dropped 4 bases and J dropped 4; count of bases not matched to a gene: 6. CDR3 sequence reads: CASSRETSGDYEQYF. For the CDR3, the DNA is TGTGCCAGCAGCCGGGAGACTAGCGGGGATTACGAGCAGTACTTC.

The table lists this clonotype with many counts. The rearrangement uses TRBV6-5 and TRBJ2-4; 7 nucleotides agree with TRBD1. The V gene's germline CDR1 is MNHEY and CDR2 SVGAGI. V dropped 9 bases and J dropped 5; count of bases not matched to a gene: 10. CDR3 length equals 14 residues. DNA of the CDR3: TGTGCCAGTTCGGACAGGCGGTTCGAAAACATTCAGTACTTC. The encoded protein is CASSDRRFENIQYF.

This clonotype has a handful of counts. The rearrangement uses TRBV28 and TRBJ2-7, with 7 positions matching TRBD2. CDR3 length equals 14 residues. Germline lookup yields CDR1 MDHEN and CDR2 SYDVKM. Trimming at V came to 5 bases and at J to 2 bases, leaving 6 bases not matched to a gene. The CDR3 sequence: CASSSGVYTYEQYF. DNA for the CDR3: TGTGCCAGCAGTAGCGGGGTCTACACCTACGAGCAGTACTTC.

This clonotype was detected ten times or more. This chain uses TRBV12-3 or TRBV12-4 with TRBJ2-3, with D unclear. Between the trimmed V and J ends, which lost 6 bases and 1 base, there was a span of 5 bases. This CDR3 contains 12 residues. CDR3 nucleotides: TGTGCCAGCAGCGACGGCACAGATACGCAGTATTTT. Amino acid sequence: CASSDGTDTQYF.

This chain joins TRBV6-1 and TRBJ2-5; tentatively, D is TRBD1 (5 bases). The germline V and J ends were trimmed by 0 bases and 2 bases, with 10 bases remaining between them. The CDR3 sequence is 15 residues long. The germline V gene has CDR1 MNHNS and CDR2 SASEGT. This CDR3 is CASSEAWTRQETQYF. CDR3 DNA sequence: TGTGCCAGCAGTGAAGCGTGGACAAGACAAGAGACCCAGTACTTC.

This clonotype has a count of ten or more. This chain connects TRBV30 to TRBJ2-3; D is undetermined. Germline V lookup: CDR1 GTSNPN, CDR2 SVGIG (reference sequence). V dropped 3 bases and J dropped 2 bases, with 9 bases sitting between them. The CDR3 is 13 amino acids. The CDR3 DNA is TGTGCCTGGAGACGACTTACCACAGATACGCAGTATTTT. Protein sequence: CAWRRLTTDTQYF.

The table lists this clonotype with many counts. In DNA form, the CDR3 reads TGTGCCAGCAGTTTGACATACACTGAAGCTTTCTTT. Translation: CASSLTYTEAFF. The J gene is TRBJ1-1, the V gene TRBV12-3 or TRBV12-4; no clear D. Trimming removed 3 bases from V and 3 bases from J, with 5 bases in between. This CDR3 has 12 amino acids.

At least ten counts were recorded for this clonotype. J is TRBJ1-1 and V is TRBV29-1, with D perhaps TRBD1 (5 bases). V was shortened by 6 bases and J by 3 bases, with 14 bases between the two germline ends. Germline V CDR1 and CDR2: SQVTM, ANQGSEA. The CDR3 is made up of 13 amino acids. The chain's CDR3 is CSVGTGVDTEAFF. Here the CDR3 DNA reads TGCAGCGTGGGGACGGGGGTGGACACTGAAGCTTTCTTT.

This clonotype was observed a handful of times. The gene calls are TRBV30 and TRBJ2-7; D is perhaps TRBD2 (5 bases). Germline V gene sequence: CDR1 GTSNPN, CDR2 SVGIG (reference sequence). V shed 4 bases and J shed 3 bases, with 13 bases lying between them. The CDR3 totals 13 residues. CDR3 amino acids: CAWTPGENYEQYF. CDR3 DNA: TGTGCCTGGACCCCTGGGGAGAACTACGAGCAGTACTTC.

This clonotype was counted only a few times. The rearrangement joins TRBV28 to TRBJ2-1, with a weak D call TRBD2 (6 bases). Germline loops: CDR1 MDHEN, CDR2 SYDVKM. With 7 bases removed from V and 5 bases from J, the gap between germline ends came to 24 bases. This CDR3 has 17 amino acids. The CDR3 region is CASNPWRGGARDNEQFF. The CDR3 DNA follows: TGTGCCAGCAACCCTTGGCGCGGAGGGGCGAGGGACAATGAGCAGTTCTTC.

Here the CDR3 DNA reads TGTGCCAGCAGTTACTCAGGGACCTATGGCTACACCTTC. Its translation: CASSYSGTYGYTF. V usage is TRBV6-6 and J usage is TRBJ1-2; the D gene is possibly TRBD1 (5 bases). CDR3 length: 13 residues. CDR1 is MNHNY and CDR2 is SVGAGI in the germline V gene (reference sequence). V was clipped by 0 bases and J by 4 bases, with 6 bases between them.

There are a few counts of this clonotype. V usage is TRBV7-8 and J usage is TRBJ1-6; D is uncertain. The germline V gene encodes CDR1 SGHVS and CDR2 FQNEAQ. V lost 1 base to trimming and J lost 3 bases, with 7 bases between them. The CDR3 runs to 15 residues. CDR3 sequence: CASSLGGLYNSPLHF. DNA of the CDR3: TGTGCCAGCAGCTTAGGAGGGCTCTATAATTCACCCCTCCACTTT.

This clonotype was counted ten times or more. The chain links TRBV10-3 to TRBJ2-1; tentatively, D is TRBD1 (5 bases). Per germline, CDR1 ENHRY and CDR2 SYGVKD. The V end was cut by 10 bases, the J end by 4 bases, with 17 bases between. The CDR3 is 14 amino acids. The CDR3 protein is CATINRGGYNEQFF. The DNA of the CDR3 is TGTGCCACCATCAATAGGGGTGGTTACAATGAGCAGTTCTTC.

The chain joins TRBV7-8 to TRBJ1-5, with TRBD1 matching 8 bases. The germline V gene has CDR1 SGHVS and CDR2 FQNEAQ. V dropped 5 bases and J dropped 2; count of bases not matched to a gene: 17. This CDR3 is built from 19 residues. The CDR3 loop is CASSPDRGLGYYGNQPQHF. The CDR3, as DNA: TGTGCCAGCAGCCCCGACAGGGGACTTGGATATTATGGCAATCAGCCCCAGCATTTT.